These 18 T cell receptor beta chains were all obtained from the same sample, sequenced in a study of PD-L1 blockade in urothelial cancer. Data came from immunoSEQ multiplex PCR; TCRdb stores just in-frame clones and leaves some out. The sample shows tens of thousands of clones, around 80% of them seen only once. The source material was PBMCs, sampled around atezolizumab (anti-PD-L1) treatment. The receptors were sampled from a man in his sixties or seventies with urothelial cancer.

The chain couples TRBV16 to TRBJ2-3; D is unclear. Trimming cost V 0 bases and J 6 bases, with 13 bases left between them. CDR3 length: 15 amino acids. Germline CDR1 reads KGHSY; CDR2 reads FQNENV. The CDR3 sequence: CASSQSPNFRDTQYF. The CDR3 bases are TGTGCCAGCAGCCAATCTCCTAATTTCCGGGATACGCAGTATTTT.

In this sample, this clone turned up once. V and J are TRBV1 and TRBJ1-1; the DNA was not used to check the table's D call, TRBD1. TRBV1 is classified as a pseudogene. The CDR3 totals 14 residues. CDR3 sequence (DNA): TGCACCAGCAGCCAAGTTGATTCAGGGGTTGAAGCTTTCTTT. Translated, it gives CTSSQVDSGVEAFF.

CDR3 protein: CASWDSGIDEQFF. In nucleotides, the CDR3 is TGTGCCAGCTGGGATAGCGGGATCGATGAGCAGTTCTTC. The chain couples TRBV28 to TRBJ2-1; 8 bases fit TRBD2. In germline, CDR1 is MDHEN, CDR2 SYDVKM. This CDR3 region has 13 residues. V lost 8 bases, J lost 8 bases, and 8 bases stayed unmatched.

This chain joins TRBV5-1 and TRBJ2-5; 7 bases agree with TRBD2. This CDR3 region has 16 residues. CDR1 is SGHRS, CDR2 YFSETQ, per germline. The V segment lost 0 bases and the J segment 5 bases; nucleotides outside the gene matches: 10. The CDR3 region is CASSLGGGLRAETQYF. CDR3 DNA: TGCGCCAGCAGCTTGGGGGGAGGGCTCCGGGCCGAGACCCAGTACTTC. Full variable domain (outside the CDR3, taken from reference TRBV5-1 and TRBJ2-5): KAGVTQTPRYLIKTRGQQVTLSCSPISGHRSVSWYQQTPGQGLQFLFEYFSETQRNKGNFPGRFSGRQFSNSRSEMNVSTLELGDSALYLCASSLGGGLRAETQYFGPGTRLLVL.

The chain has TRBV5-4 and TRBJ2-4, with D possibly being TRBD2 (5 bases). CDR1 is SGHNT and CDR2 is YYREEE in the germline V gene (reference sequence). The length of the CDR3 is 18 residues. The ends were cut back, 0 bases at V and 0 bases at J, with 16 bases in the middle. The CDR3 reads CASSLVTGSLVAKNIQYF. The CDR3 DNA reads TGTGCCAGCAGCTTGGTAACGGGAAGTCTTGTAGCCAAAAACATTCAGTACTTC.

The CDR3 region is CASSPPTPTDTQYF. CDR3 DNA sequence: TGTGCCAGCTCACCACCGACACCCACAGATACGCAGTATTTT. The chain has TRBV18 and TRBJ2-3; D is ambiguous. Germline loops: CDR1 KGHSH, CDR2 LQKENI. Trimming removed 0 bases at V and 2 bases at J, with 6 bases between. CDR3 length: 14 residues.

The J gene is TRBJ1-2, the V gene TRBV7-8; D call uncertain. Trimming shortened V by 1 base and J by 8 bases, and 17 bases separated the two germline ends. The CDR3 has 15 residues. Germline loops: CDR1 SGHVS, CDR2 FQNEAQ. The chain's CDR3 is CASSLGFEGGYGYTF. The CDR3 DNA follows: TGTGCCAGCAGCTTAGGTTTTGAGGGAGGCTACGGCTACACCTTC.

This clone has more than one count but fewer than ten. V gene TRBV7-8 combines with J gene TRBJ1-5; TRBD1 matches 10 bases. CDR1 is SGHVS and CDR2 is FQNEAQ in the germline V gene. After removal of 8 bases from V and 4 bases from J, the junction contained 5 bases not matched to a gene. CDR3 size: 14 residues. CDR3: CASSEDRGNQPQHF. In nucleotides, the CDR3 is TGTGCCAGCTCGGAGGACAGGGGGAATCAGCCCCAGCATTTT.

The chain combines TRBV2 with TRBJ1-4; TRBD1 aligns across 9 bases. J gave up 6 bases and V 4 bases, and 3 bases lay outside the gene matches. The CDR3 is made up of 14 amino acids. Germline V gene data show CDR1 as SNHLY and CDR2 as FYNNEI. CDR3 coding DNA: TGTGCCAGCAGTGGAGGGACAGGGTATGAAAAACTGTTTTTT. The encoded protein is CASSGGTGYEKLFF.

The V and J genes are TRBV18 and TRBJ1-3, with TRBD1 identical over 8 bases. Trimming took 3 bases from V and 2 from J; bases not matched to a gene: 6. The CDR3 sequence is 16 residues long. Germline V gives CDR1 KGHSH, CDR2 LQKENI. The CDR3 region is CASSPQGALAGNTIYF. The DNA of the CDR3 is TGTGCCAGCTCACCTCAGGGGGCTCTGGCTGGAAACACCATATATTTT.

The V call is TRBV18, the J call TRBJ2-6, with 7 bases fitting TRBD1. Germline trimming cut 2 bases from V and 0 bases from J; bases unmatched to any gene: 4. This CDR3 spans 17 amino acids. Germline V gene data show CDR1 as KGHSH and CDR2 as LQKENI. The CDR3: CASSPWTGTSGANVLTF. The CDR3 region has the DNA TGTGCCAGCTCACCATGGACAGGCACCTCTGGGGCCAACGTCCTGACTTTC. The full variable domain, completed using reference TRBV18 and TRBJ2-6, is NAGVMQNPRHLVRRRGQEARLRCSPMKGHSHVYWYRQLPEEGLKFMVYLQKENIIDESGMPKERFSAEFPKEGPSILRIQQVVRGDSAAYFCASSPWTGTSGANVLTFGAGSRLTVL.

Here the CDR3 reads CASSVTLAGEDEQYF. Written as DNA, the CDR3 is TGTGCCAGCAGCGTCACCTTAGCGGGAGAGGACGAGCAGTACTTC. The chain links TRBV7-9 to TRBJ2-7, with 9 bases matching TRBD2. Germline lookup yields CDR1 SEHNR and CDR2 FQNEAQ (reference sequence). Trimming at V came to 5 bases and at J to 5 bases, leaving 10 bases not matched to a gene. This CDR3 has 15 amino acids.

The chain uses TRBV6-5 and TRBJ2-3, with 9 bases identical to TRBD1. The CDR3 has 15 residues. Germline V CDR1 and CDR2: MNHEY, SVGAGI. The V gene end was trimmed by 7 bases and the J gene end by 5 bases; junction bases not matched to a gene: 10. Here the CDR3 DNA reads TGTGCCAGCACTCCCAGAGGACAGGGGTTAGATACGCAGTATTTT. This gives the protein CASTPRGQGLDTQYF.

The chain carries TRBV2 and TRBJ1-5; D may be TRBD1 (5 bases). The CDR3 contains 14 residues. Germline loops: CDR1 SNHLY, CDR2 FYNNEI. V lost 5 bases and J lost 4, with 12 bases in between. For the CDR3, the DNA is TGTGCCAGCAGTTGGGGGGATCAAAATCAGCCCCAGCATTTT. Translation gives CASSWGDQNQPQHF.

This CDR3 is CATSRDRTVTGELFF. The CDR3 nucleotides are TGTGCCACCAGCAGAGATCGGACAGTCACCGGGGAGCTGTTTTTT. The chain uses TRBV15 and TRBJ2-2; perhaps TRBD1 as D (6 bases). CDR1 is LNHNV and CDR2 is YYDKDF in the germline V gene (reference sequence). The CDR3 has 15 amino acids. V lost 0 bases, J lost 4 bases, and 9 bases lay in between.

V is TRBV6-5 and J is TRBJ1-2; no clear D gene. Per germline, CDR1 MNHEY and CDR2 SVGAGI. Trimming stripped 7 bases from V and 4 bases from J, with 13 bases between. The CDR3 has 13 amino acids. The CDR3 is CASNGVAGYGYTF. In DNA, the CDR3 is TGTGCCAGCAACGGGGTTGCTGGCTATGGCTACACCTTC.

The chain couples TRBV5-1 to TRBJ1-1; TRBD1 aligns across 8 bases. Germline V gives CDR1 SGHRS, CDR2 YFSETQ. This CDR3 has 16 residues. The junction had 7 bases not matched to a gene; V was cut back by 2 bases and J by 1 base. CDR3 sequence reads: CASSFAGQGSNTEAFF. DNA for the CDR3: TGCGCCAGCAGCTTCGCTGGACAGGGTTCGAACACTGAAGCTTTCTTT.

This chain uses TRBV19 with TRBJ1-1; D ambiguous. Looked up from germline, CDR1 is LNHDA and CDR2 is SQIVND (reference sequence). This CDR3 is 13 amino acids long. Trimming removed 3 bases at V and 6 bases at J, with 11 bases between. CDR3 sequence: CASSIVAAAEAFF. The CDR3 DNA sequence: TGTGCCAGTAGTATTGTAGCGGCGGCTGAAGCTTTCTTT.